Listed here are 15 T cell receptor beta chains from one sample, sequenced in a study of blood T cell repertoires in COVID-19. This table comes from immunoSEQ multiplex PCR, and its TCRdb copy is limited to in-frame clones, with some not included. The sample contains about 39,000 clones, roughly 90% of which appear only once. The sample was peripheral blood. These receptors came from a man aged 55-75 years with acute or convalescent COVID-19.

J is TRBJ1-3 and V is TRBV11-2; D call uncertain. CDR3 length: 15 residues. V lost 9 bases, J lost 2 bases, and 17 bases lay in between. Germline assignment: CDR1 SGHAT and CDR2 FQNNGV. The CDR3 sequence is CASSSGPQPGNTIYF. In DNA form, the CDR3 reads TGTGCCAGTTCCAGTGGTCCGCAACCTGGAAACACCATATATTTT.

CDR3 nucleotides: TGTGCCAGCAGACGACTAGCTTTTTCCTACAATGAGCAGTTCTTC. Translated: CASRRLAFSYNEQFF. The chain links TRBV6-5 to TRBJ2-1, with TRBD2 identical over 7 bases. Germline V gives CDR1 MNHEY, CDR2 SVGAGI. The CDR3 totals 15 residues. V was pared by 6 bases and J by 1 base, with 6 bases of the junction left unmatched.

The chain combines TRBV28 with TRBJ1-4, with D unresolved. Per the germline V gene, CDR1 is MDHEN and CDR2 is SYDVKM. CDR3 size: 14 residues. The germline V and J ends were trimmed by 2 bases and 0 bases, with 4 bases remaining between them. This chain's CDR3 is CASSLVATNEKLFF. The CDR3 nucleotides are TGTGCCAGCAGTTTAGTCGCAACTAATGAAAAACTGTTTTTT.

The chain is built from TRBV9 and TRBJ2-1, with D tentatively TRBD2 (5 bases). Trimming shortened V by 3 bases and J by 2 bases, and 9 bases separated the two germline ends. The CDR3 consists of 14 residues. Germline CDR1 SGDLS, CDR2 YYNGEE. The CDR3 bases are TGTGCCAGCAGCGAAGGAGGAACCTACAATGAGCAGTTCTTC. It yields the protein CASSEGGTYNEQFF.

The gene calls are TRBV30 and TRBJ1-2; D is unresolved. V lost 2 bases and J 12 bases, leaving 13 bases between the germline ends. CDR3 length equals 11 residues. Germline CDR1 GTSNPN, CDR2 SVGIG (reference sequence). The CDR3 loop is CAWSLNPENTF. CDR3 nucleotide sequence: TGTGCCTGGAGTCTTAACCCGGAGAACACCTTC.

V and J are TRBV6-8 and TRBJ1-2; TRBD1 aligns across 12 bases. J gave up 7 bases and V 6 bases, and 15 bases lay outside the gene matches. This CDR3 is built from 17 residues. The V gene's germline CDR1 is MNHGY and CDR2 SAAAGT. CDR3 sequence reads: CASRGRDRGTGGGGYTF. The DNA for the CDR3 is TGTGCCAGCAGAGGACGAGATCGTGGGACAGGGGGCGGTGGCTACACCTTC.

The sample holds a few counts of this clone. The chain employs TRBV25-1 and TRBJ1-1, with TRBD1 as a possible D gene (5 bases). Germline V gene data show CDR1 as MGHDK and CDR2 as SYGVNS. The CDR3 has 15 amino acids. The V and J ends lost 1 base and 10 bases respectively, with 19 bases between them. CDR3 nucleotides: TGTGCCAGCAGTGAATTGGGAGGGGCGTCGGCGTTAGCTTTCTTT. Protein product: CASSELGGASALAFF. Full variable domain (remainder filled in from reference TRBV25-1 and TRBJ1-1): EADIYQTPRYLVIGTGKKITLECSQTMGHDKMYWYQQDPGMELHLIHYSYGVNSTEKGDLSSESTVSRIRTEHFPLTLESARPSHTSQYLCASSELGGASALAFFGQGTRLTVV.

Here the CDR3 reads CASSIVSRGSKNIQYF. CDR3 nucleotides: TGTGCCAGTAGTATAGTTAGTAGGGGGTCCAAAAACATTCAGTACTTC. The chain recombines TRBV19 with TRBJ2-4, with D maybe TRBD1 (6 bases). Germline values: CDR1 LNHDA, CDR2 SQIVND (reference sequence). Trimming removed 1 base from V and 2 bases from J, with 12 bases in between. CDR3 length equals 16 residues. The variable domain in full, with the rest retrieved from reference TRBV19 and TRBJ2-4, is DGGITQSPKYLFRKEGQNVTLSCEQNLNHDAMYWYRQDPGQGLRLIYYSQIVNDFQKGDIAEGYSVSREKKESFPLTVTSAQKNPTAFYLCASSIVSRGSKNIQYFGAGTRLSVL.

DNA of the CDR3: TGTGCTAGTGGTTCCCCCACAGGGCTTAACACTGAAGCTTTCTTT. It translates to CASGSPTGLNTEAFF. The chain has TRBV12-5 and TRBJ1-1; the D gene is possibly TRBD1 (6 bases). V gave up 4 bases and J gave up 2 bases, with 14 bases separating them. The CDR3 consists of 15 residues. Germline lookup yields CDR1 LGHNT and CDR2 FRNRAP.

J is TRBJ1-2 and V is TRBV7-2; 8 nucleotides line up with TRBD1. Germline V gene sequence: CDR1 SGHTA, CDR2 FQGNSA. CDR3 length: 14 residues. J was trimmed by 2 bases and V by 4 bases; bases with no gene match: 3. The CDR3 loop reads CASSSRQGNYGYTF. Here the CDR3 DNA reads TGTGCCAGCAGCTCCCGACAGGGGAACTATGGCTACACCTTC. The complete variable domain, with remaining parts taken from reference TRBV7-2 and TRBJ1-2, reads GAGVSQSPSNKVTEKGKDVELRCDPISGHTALYWYRQSLGQGLEFLIYFQGNSAPDKSGLPSDRFSAERTGGSVSTLTIQRTQQEDSAVYLCASSSRQGNYGYTFGSGTRLTVV.

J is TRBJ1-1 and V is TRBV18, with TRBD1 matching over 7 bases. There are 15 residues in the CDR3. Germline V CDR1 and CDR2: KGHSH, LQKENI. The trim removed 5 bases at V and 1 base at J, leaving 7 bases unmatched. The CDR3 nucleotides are TGTGCCAGCTCAGAAACGGGACAGACGAACACTGAAGCTTTCTTT. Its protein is CASSETGQTNTEAFF.

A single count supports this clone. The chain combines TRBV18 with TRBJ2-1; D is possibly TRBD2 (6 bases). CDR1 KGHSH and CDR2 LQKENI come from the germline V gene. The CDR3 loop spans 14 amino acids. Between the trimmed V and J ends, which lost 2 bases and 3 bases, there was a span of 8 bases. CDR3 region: CASSPTAGYNEQFF. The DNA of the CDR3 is TGTGCCAGCTCACCAACAGCGGGCTACAATGAGCAGTTCTTC.

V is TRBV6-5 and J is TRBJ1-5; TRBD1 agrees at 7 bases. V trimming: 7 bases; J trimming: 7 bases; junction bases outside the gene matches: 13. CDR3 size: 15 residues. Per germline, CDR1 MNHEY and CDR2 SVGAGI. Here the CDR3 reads CASTSTQGRGQPQHF. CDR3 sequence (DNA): TGTGCCAGCACATCGACACAGGGGAGAGGACAGCCCCAGCATTTT.

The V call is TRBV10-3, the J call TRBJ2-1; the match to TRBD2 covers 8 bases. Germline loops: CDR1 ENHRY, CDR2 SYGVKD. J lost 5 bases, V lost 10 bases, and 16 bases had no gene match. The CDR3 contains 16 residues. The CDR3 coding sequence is TGTGCCACATTGAGCCCACCGGGACTAGTTCACAATGAGCAGTTCTTC. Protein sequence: CATLSPPGLVHNEQFF.

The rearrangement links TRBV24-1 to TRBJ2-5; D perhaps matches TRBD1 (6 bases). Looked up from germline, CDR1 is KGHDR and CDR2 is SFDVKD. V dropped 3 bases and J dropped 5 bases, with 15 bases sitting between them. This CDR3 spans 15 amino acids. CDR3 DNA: TGTGCCACCAGTGATCCACAGGGTGATGGGGAGACCCAGTACTTC. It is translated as CATSDPQGDGETQYF.